This TCR beta chain was identified in a study of blood T cell repertoires in COVID-19. The data were produced by immunoSEQ multiplex PCR, yet TCRdb's version contains in-frame clones alone and is incomplete. The data hold a few hundred thousand clones, with roughly 88% observed a single time. Germline V gives CDR1 WNHNN, CDR2 SYGVQD (reference sequence). V gave up 0 bases and J gave up 5 bases, with 11 bases separating them. The CDR3 length is 15 residues. Material: PBMCs or T cells enriched from blood (not recorded which). This clonotype originated in a woman aged 30 to 39 who had recovered from COVID-19. The genes are TRBV10-1 and TRBJ2-1; D might be TRBD1 (6 bases). CDR3 DNA sequence: TGCGCCAGCAGTGAGTCGAAGGCAGGGGACAATGAGCAGTTCTTC. Its translation: CASSESKAGDNEQFF.